This TCR beta chain was captured in a study of shared clonotypes between healthy human individuals. Naive CD8 cells comprised CD45RO-negative, CCR7-positively selected cells, excluding terminally differentiated effector memory CD45RA+ cells. The table lists this clone with a count of one. The same CDR3 is also encoded by other DNA sequences in this sample. TCRdb's copy holds only in-frame clones and misses some; the assay was immunoSEQ multiplex PCR. This table has over 2 million clones, roughly 94% appearing once. This clonotype originated in a man younger than 35 in good health. Source material: naive CD8+ T cells sorted from blood.

The CDR3 reads CASSLGLADNEQFF. In nucleotides, the CDR3 is TGTGCCAGCAGTTTGGGTCTAGCAGACAATGAGCAGTTCTTC. This chain uses TRBV28 with TRBJ2-1; D possibly corresponds to TRBD2 (5 bases). This CDR3 is 14 amino acids long. Germline V gives CDR1 MDHEN, CDR2 SYDVKM. V was clipped by 3 bases and J by 5 bases, with 11 bases between them.